These 6 T cell receptor beta chains came from one sample sequenced in a study of blood T cell repertoires in COVID-19. Using immunoSEQ multiplex PCR, the repertoire was profiled, and TCRdb retains in-frame clones only, with some absent. Of 150,000 to 200,000 clones in the sample, approximately 86% were seen once. The sequenced material came from peripheral blood. The receptors were sampled from a woman aged 40 to 49 with COVID-19, enrolled during active disease.

The chain carries TRBV3-1 (or the pseudogene TRBV3-2) and TRBJ2-5, with 12 bases aligning to TRBD2. Germline V gene sequence: CDR1 LGHDT, CDR2 YNNKEL (reference sequence). The V gene end was trimmed by 2 bases and the J gene end by 4 bases; junction bases not matched to a gene: 14. CDR3 length equals 19 residues. CDR3 DNA: TGTGCCAGCAGCCAACCCCTCGGCCTAGCGGGGGGGATGAGAGAGACCCAGTACTTC. Translating it yields CASSQPLGLAGGMRETQYF.

For this clone: One end of the junction varies from germline; a read error may be responsible. The same CDR3 is also encoded by other DNA sequences in this sample. The chain uses TRBV19 and TRBJ2-1; D may be TRBD1 (8 bases). This CDR3 contains 19 residues. The V gene's germline CDR1 is LNHDA and CDR2 SQIVND (reference sequence). This chain's CDR3 is CASSNRGDRPLSSYNEQFF. The CDR3 nucleotides are TGTGCCAGCAGTAACCGGGGGGACAGGCCACTTAGCTCCTACAATGAGCAGTTCTTC.

J is TRBJ2-1 and V is TRBV5-5; possibly TRBD2 for D (5 bases). V shed 4 bases and J shed 0 bases, with 11 bases lying between them. Germline lookup yields CDR1 SGHKS and CDR2 YYEKEE (reference sequence). The CDR3 spans 15 residues. The CDR3 DNA is TGTGCCAGCAGCAACGAGGGTTCCTCCTACAATGAGCAGTTCTTC. It codes for CASSNEGSSYNEQFF.

The chain is built from TRBV5-6 and TRBJ1-4; D is unclear. The germline V gene has CDR1 SGHDT and CDR2 YYEEEE. The CDR3 spans 12 residues. V lost 0 bases, J lost 8 bases, and 5 bases lay in between. CDR3 sequence (DNA): TGTGCCAGCAGCTTGGCCCAAGAAAAACTGTTTTTT. Protein product: CASSLAQEKLFF.

This clone has a handful of counts. The chain is built from TRBV15 and TRBJ1-4; D gene ambiguous. The CDR3 runs 15 residues. Trimming took 1 base from V and 7 from J, leaving 13 bases between them. Germline CDR1 LNHNV, CDR2 YYDKDF (reference sequence). The CDR3 sequence is CATSRAPDSGEKLFF. The CDR3 nucleotides read TGTGCCACCAGCAGAGCCCCGGACTCGGGTGAAAAACTGTTTTTT.

V and J are TRBV3-1 (or the pseudogene TRBV3-2) and TRBJ1-5; D might be TRBD1 (5 bases). Germline V lookup: CDR1 LGHDT, CDR2 YNNKEL (reference sequence). The CDR3 spans 14 residues. V was clipped by 1 base and J by 3 bases, with 7 bases between them. This CDR3 is CASSQGGTNQPQHF. Written as DNA, the CDR3 is TGTGCCAGCAGCCAAGGCGGGACCAATCAGCCCCAGCATTTT.